The 8 T cell receptor beta chains below all came from one sample that was sequenced in a study of CD8+ T cells in alopecia areata. After isolation, RNA underwent reverse transcription to generate cDNA as the sequencing template. Some clones are missing from TCRdb's copy, which holds only in-frame ones; the method was immunoSEQ multiplex PCR. The table records 130,000 to 150,000 clones, 40% to 55% of them present only once. The sample consisted of CD4+ T cells sorted from blood, taken at week 0. These receptors all come from a human donor with alopecia areata.

Concerning this clone: At one of its ends the junction is not consistent with the germline gene, which may arise from a read error. The chain couples TRBV15 to TRBJ2-1; D is perhaps TRBD1 (5 bases). The CDR3 sequence is 15 residues long. Per the germline V gene, CDR1 is LNHNV and CDR2 is YYDKDF (reference sequence). The DNA of the CDR3 is TGTGCCTCCAGGGCCGACGCGGTTCCCTACAATGAGCAGTTCTTC. Protein product: CASRADAVPYNEQFF.

The rearrangement uses TRBV6-6 and TRBJ2-1; D is unclear. CDR1 is MNHNY, CDR2 SVGAGI, per germline (reference sequence). The germline V and J ends were trimmed by 6 bases and 14 bases, with 17 bases remaining between them. This CDR3 region has 12 residues. The CDR3: CASRRPPSAKFF. CDR3 coding DNA: TGTGCCAGCAGGCGCCCCCCATCCGCGAAGTTCTTC.

The V and J genes are TRBV27 and TRBJ2-1; the D is unclear. Germline V CDR1 and CDR2: MNHEY, SMNVEV (reference sequence). The V and J ends lost 4 bases and 10 bases respectively, with 11 bases between them. The CDR3 extends over 12 amino acids. The CDR3 protein is CASSSLGYEQFF. CDR3 DNA sequence: TGTGCCAGCAGTTCCCTAGGTTACGAGCAGTTCTTC.

This chain connects TRBV7-9 to TRBJ1-5, with D unresolved. V was cut by 5 bases and J by 3 bases, with 8 bases left in between. The germline V gene has CDR1 SEHNR and CDR2 FQNEAQ (reference sequence). The CDR3 contains 13 residues. CDR3 amino acids: CASSIGPNQPQHF. CDR3 DNA: TGTGCCAGCAGCATCGGACCCAATCAGCCCCAGCATTTT.

This clone was observed a handful of times. The chain combines TRBV10-3 with TRBJ2-7; tentatively, D is TRBD1 (5 bases). CDR1 and CDR2 (germline): ENHRY, SYGVKD. The CDR3 has 14 residues. V lost 6 bases, J lost 7 bases, and 19 bases lay in between. CDR3 region: CAISRTAQRGEQYF. The CDR3 bases are TGTGCCATCAGCCGAACCGCTCAAAGGGGAGAGCAGTACTTC.

The V call is TRBV7-9, the J call TRBJ2-3, with 9 bases aligning to TRBD2. The V gene end was trimmed by 6 bases and the J gene end by 2 bases; junction bases not matched to a gene: 3. The V gene's germline CDR1 is SEHNR and CDR2 FQNEAQ (reference sequence). This CDR3 region has 14 residues. This CDR3 reads CASRLAGHTDTQYF. The DNA for the CDR3 is TGTGCCAGCAGGCTAGCGGGACACACAGATACGCAGTATTTT.

This clone was picked up a small number of times. The rearrangement links TRBV7-2 to TRBJ1-1, with TRBD1 as a possible D gene (6 bases). The CDR3 covers 13 residues. The germline V gene encodes CDR1 SGHTA and CDR2 FQGNSA. V lost 0 bases and J lost 8, with 10 bases in between. In DNA, the CDR3 is TGTGCCAGCAGCTTAGCGTGGCAGGGGGAAGCTTTCTTT. It is translated as CASSLAWQGEAFF.

This clone has just a few counts. V is TRBV2 and J is TRBJ2-7, with D hard to call. Trimming shortened V by 6 bases and J by 3 bases, and 12 bases separated the two germline ends. CDR1 SNHLY and CDR2 FYNNEI come from the germline V gene. This CDR3 region has 13 residues. CDR3 in amino acids: CASRDWTDYEQYF. DNA of the CDR3: TGTGCCAGCAGAGACTGGACCGACTACGAGCAGTACTTC.